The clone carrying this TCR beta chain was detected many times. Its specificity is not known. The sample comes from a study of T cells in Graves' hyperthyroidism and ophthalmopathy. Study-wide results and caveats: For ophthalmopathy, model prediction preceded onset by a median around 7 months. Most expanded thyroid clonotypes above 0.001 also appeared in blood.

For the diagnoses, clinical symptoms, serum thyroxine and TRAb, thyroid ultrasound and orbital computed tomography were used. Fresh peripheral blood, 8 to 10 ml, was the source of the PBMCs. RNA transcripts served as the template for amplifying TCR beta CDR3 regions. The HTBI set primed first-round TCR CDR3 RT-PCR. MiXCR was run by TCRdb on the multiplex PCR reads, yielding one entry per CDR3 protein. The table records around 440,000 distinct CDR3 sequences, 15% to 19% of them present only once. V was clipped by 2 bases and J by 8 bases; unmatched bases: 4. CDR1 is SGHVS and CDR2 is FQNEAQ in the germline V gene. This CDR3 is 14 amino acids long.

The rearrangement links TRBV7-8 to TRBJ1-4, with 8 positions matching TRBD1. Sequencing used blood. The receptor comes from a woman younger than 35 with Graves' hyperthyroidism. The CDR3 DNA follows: TGTGCCAGCAGCTTAAACCGACAGGGGGAAAAACTGTTTTTT. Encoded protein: CASSLNRQGEKLFF.